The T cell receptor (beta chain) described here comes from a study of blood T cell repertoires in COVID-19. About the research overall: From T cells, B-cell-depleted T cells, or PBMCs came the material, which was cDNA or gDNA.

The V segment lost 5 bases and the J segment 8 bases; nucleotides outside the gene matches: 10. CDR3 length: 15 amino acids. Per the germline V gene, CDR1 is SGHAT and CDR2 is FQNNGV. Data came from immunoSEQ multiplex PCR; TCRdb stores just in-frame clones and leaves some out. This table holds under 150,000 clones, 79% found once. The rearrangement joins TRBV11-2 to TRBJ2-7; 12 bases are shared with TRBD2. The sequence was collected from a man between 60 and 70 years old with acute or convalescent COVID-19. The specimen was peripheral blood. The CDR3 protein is CASSPLTSGGVKQYF. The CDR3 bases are TGTGCCAGCAGCCCCCTGACTAGCGGGGGAGTCAAGCAGTACTTC.